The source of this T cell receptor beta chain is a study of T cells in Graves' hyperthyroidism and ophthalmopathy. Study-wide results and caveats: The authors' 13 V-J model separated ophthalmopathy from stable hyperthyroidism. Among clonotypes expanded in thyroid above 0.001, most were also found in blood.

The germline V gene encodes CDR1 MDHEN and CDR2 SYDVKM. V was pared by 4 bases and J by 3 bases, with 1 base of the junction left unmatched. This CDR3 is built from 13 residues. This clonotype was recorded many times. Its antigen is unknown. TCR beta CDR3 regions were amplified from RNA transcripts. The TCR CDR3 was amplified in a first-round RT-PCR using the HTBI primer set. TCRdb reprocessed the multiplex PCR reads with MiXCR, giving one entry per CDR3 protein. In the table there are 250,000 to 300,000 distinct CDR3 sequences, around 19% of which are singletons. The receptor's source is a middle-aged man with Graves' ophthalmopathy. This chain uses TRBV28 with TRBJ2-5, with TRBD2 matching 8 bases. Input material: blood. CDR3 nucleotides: TGTGCCAGCAGTTCCGGGGGGGAAGAGACCCAGTACTTC. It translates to CASSSGGEETQYF.